This T cell receptor beta chain was profiled in a study of blood T cells in healthy people across ages. Looked up from germline, CDR1 is KGHSH and CDR2 is LQKENI. V was clipped by 3 bases and J by 0 bases, with 10 bases between them. The CDR3 consists of 15 residues. A second roughly 6 to 12 cycle PCR used barcoded and J-beta primers. TCRdb recomputed calls from the 5' RACE reads with MiXCR, one row per CDR3 protein. The sample holds around 2 million distinct CDR3 sequences; about 39% are singletons and the top ten take under 30%. This clonotype was counted many times. Antigen unknown. Study-level findings and limits: Leaving the PBMCs unsorted stopped any conclusive comparison of naive versus antigen-experienced cells. Expanded clonotype shifts may have been confounded, as the donors had an unknown CMV status. Long-lived donors exceeded aged donors in naive CD4+ cells and diversity.

This TCR was sampled from a human donor in good health. The material sequenced was blood. The chain recombines TRBV18 with TRBJ2-3; D is perhaps TRBD1 (5 bases). In DNA form, the CDR3 reads TGTGCCAGCTCACCGTCGACAGTGAGCACAGATACGCAGTATTTT. Encoded protein: CASSPSTVSTDTQYF.